The clone carrying this T cell receptor beta chain was detected only once. Trimming removed 4 bases from V and 0 bases from J; junction bases left unmatched: 3. The germline V gene has CDR1 LNHDA and CDR2 SQIVND (reference sequence). This CDR3 is 15 amino acids long. Profiled with immunoSEQ multiplex PCR; TCRdb holds only in-frame clones, not every one. This sample has 150,000 or so clones, with just under 95% found just once. The sample comes from a study of control samples from healthy donors and cancer patients. Sequencing used blood. This chain uses TRBV19 with TRBJ2-7; TRBD1 agrees at 10 bases. The receptor comes from a woman aged 60-75 years in good health. The CDR3 DNA sequence: TGTGCCAGTAGTAGAGGGGACAGGGGCTCCTACGAGCAGTACTTC. As protein: CASSRGDRGSYEQYF. The full variable domain, completed using reference TRBV19 and TRBJ2-7, is DGGITQSPKYLFRKEGQNVTLSCEQNLNHDAMYWYRQDPGQGLRLIYYSQIVNDFQKGDIAEGYSVSREKKESFPLTVTSAQKNPTAFYLCASSRGDRGSYEQYFGPGTRLTVT.